The sequence of this T cell receptor beta chain was determined in a study of cytomegalovirus exposure and HLA in healthy donors. At the level of the study: A later analysis reported the same platform for the roughly 120 validation repertoires and the roughly 700 first-cohort repertoires. Notes on the study in general: In vitro confirmation showed a few CMV-associated chains to be CMV antigen specific. Many donors carried some public TCRs, although rarity characterized most TCR sequences.

Note on this clone: The antigen remains unidentified.

TCRdb's table, derived via immunoSEQ multiplex PCR, lists solely in-frame clones and lacks some. This table holds 200,000 or so clones, around 86% found once. The sample was PBMCs. The clonotype was recovered from a woman under 30 in good health and CMV-seropositive.

The CDR3 sequence is CASSYWGGYYEQYF. The CDR3 nucleotides read TGTGCCAGCAGCTACTGGGGGGGATACTACGAGCAGTACTTC. The gene calls are TRBV5-4 and TRBJ2-7; 7 nucleotides agree with TRBD2. The CDR3 consists of 14 residues. The germline CDR1 and CDR2 sequences are SGHNT and YYREEE (reference sequence). V lost 3 bases and J lost 3; bases outside the gene matches: 6.